This T cell receptor beta chain was obtained from a study of T cell responses to AZD1222 COVID-19 vaccine. On this clone itself: Its antigen is still unknown.

TCRdb's copy holds only in-frame clones and misses some; the assay was immunoSEQ multiplex PCR. This table has around 200,000 clones, 85% to 95% appearing once. This CDR3 has 13 amino acids. Germline V gives CDR1 MNHEY, CDR2 SVGAGI. V lost 8 bases and J lost 6, with 15 bases in between. General study findings and limits: It was only 6 or 7 AZD1222 recipients who were seropositive at baseline. The study found Spike-specific TCR breadth and depth rose after two AZD1222 doses.

Sequences were derived from peripheral blood, sampled 28 days after the second AZD1222 dose. The genes are TRBV6-5 and TRBJ2-3; TRBD2 might be the D (6 bases). This clonotype originated in an adult who received the AZD1222 COVID-19 vaccine. The CDR3 DNA is TGTGCCAGCGGCGCGGGAAGGGGTGATACGCAGTATTTT. This codes for CASGAGRGDTQYF.